This TCR beta chain was profiled in a study of shared clonotypes between healthy human individuals. In regard to this clone: The antigen is undetermined.

Authors' analysis steps: Junction-only immunoSEQ data arrived without quality scores, meaning filtering differed. Profiled with immunoSEQ multiplex PCR; TCRdb holds only in-frame clones, not every one. That table is the source of V, J and clone size, and D and trimming were worked out from the DNA. The table includes under 1 million clones, roughly 96% detected once. Findings and caveats of the study: Limited genetic and exposure-history diversity came from having few donors.

As defined, naive CD8 cells were CD45RO-negative and positively selected for CCR7, with terminally differentiated effector memory CD45RA+ cells excluded. V lost 3 bases and J lost 2, with 14 bases in between. CDR3 size: 15 residues. Germline CDR1 and CDR2: SGHVS and FQNEAQ. The chain is built from TRBV7-8 and TRBJ2-7, with D perhaps matching TRBD1 or TRBD2 (5 bases each). Sequencing was done on a sample of naive CD8+ T cells sorted from blood. The TCR was taken from a man aged 25-45 years in good health. The DNA for the CDR3 is TGTGCCAGCAGCTTTTTCGGGGCAGGGACCTACGAGCAGTACTTC. Encoded protein: CASSFFGAGTYEQYF.